Below, 26 T cell receptor beta chains from the same sample are listed, as sequenced in a study of naive and memory T cell subsets (dated by TCRdb to about 2017). Their antigens are not known. Library method: UMI-ligation and nested PCR. TCRdb shows the sequencer as Illumina MiSeq. To cover both TRBC1 and TRBC2, the beta constant-region primer consisted of an equimolar mix of two oligonucleotides. The ligated cDNA went through four rounds of PCR with nested alpha and beta constant-region primers together with the SP2 primer. TCRdb reprocessed the public reads (quality trimming at Q25 with fastp, clone calling with MiXCR) and kept in-frame beta chains. CDR3 protein sequences are deduplicated, and each keeps its most common genes and DNA. For this sample there are 140,000 to 150,000 distinct CDR3 sequences; 22% appear just once. Roughly 0.1% of the sample belongs to the ten largest clones. General conclusions and limits of the study: A few larger clonotypes were found in naive repertoires, especially CD8, and these larger clonotypes were possibly memory cells re-expressing CD45RA.

Source material: naive CD4+ T cells from blood. The meaning of the sample's cell subset or site label: naive T cells, CD45RA high CD27+. All receptors come from a human donor in good health.

The chain recombines TRBV28 with TRBJ2-3; 7 positions match TRBD2. The CDR3 is 17 residues long. J lost 4 bases, V lost 4 bases, and 14 bases had no gene match. From germline, CDR1 is MDHEN and CDR2 SYDVKM. As DNA, the CDR3 is TGTGCCAGCAGTTCCCCGTGGGGGGGAAGCGGCGCAGATACGCAGTATTTT. Amino acids: CASSSPWGGSGADTQYF.

This clonotype has more than one count but fewer than ten. The V and J genes are TRBV28 and TRBJ1-2; TRBD1 matches at 7 bases. Looked up from germline, CDR1 is MDHEN and CDR2 is SYDVKM. The V segment lost 5 bases and the J segment 11 bases; nucleotides outside the gene matches: 14. The CDR3 has 14 residues. The DNA for the CDR3 is TGTGCCAGCAGTCCAGGGACAGTCCCTTTTCGATACACCTTC. Amino acid sequence: CASSPGTVPFRYTF.

This clonotype came up a few times. This chain uses TRBV12-3 or TRBV12-4 with TRBJ2-2, with TRBD2 matching over 10 bases. The trim removed 6 bases at V and 4 bases at J, leaving 14 bases unmatched. The length of the CDR3 is 18 residues. CDR3 coding DNA: TGTGCCAGCAGGTGGTCTAGCGGGAGCGTGTTGGGCACCGGGGAGCTGTTTTTT. This translates into CASRWSSGSVLGTGELFF.

The rearrangement uses TRBV7-2 and TRBJ2-7, with 9 bases identical to TRBD1. Germline V gene lookup returns CDR1 SGHTA and CDR2 FQGNSA. The CDR3 length is 16 residues. V was pared by 1 base and J by 3 bases, with 7 bases of the junction left unmatched. The CDR3 spells CASSLDYPGQGYEQYF. In DNA form, the CDR3 reads TGTGCCAGCAGCTTAGACTATCCGGGACAGGGCTACGAGCAGTACTTC.

The rearrangement uses TRBV29-1 and TRBJ2-5; maybe TRBD1 (7 bases). Germline loops: CDR1 SQVTM, CDR2 ANQGSEA. This CDR3 has 14 amino acids. V was trimmed by 7 bases and J by 4 bases, leaving 19 bases between them. CDR3 sequence reads: CSGSTTGRRETQYF. CDR3 bases: TGCAGCGGAAGTACGACAGGGAGGAGAGAGACCCAGTACTTC.

This clonotype was detected a few times. The chain is built from TRBV6-4 and TRBJ1-1; 9 positions agree with TRBD1. The CDR3 covers 14 residues. CDR1 is MRHNA, CDR2 SNTAGT, per germline. V shed 6 bases and J 1 base; nucleotides not matched to a gene: 3. CDR3 nucleotides: TGTGCCAGCAGACCGGGACAGGGGAACACTGAAGCTTTCTTT. Amino acid sequence: CASRPGQGNTEAFF.

CDR3 sequence reads: CASGKGPYEQYF. The CDR3 coding sequence is TGTGCCAGCGGTAAGGGACCCTACGAGCAGTACTTC. V is TRBV28 and J is TRBJ2-7; D may match TRBD1 or TRBD2 (5 bases each). CDR3 size: 12 residues. The V gene lost 8 bases and the J gene lost 2 bases, with 10 bases spanning the gap. The germline V gene has CDR1 MDHEN and CDR2 SYDVKM.

This clonotype was seen a handful of times. This chain links TRBV6-5 with TRBJ2-1; D is ambiguous. The CDR3 has 15 residues. CDR1 is MNHEY, CDR2 SVGAGI, per germline. The germline V and J ends were trimmed by 3 bases and 1 base, with 10 bases remaining between them. The CDR3 sequence is CASSYINISYNEQFF. The DNA of the CDR3 is TGTGCCAGCAGTTATATCAATATTTCCTACAATGAGCAGTTCTTC.

This clonotype was seen a handful of times. The chain is built from TRBV28 and TRBJ2-5, with D possibly matching TRBD2 (6 bases). V lost 4 bases and J 7 bases, leaving 13 bases between the germline ends. Per germline, CDR1 MDHEN and CDR2 SYDVKM. The CDR3 runs to 13 residues. The CDR3 DNA reads TGTGCCAGCAGTTCGGACCGGCGGGGGACCCAGTACTTC. This encodes CASSSDRRGTQYF.

The chain employs TRBV28 and TRBJ2-7, with 13 bases aligning to TRBD2. CDR3 size: 15 residues. The J segment lost 4 bases and the V segment lost 6 bases, leaving 6 bases of the junction unmatched. Germline CDR1 and CDR2: MDHEN and SYDVKM. The CDR3 DNA reads as TGTGCCAGCAGCTCACTAGCGGGAGGGAATTACGAGCAGTACTTC. Protein sequence: CASSSLAGGNYEQYF.

The chain is built from TRBV5-1 and TRBJ2-6; 9 positions agree with TRBD2. The CDR3 consists of 18 residues. Germline V lookup: CDR1 SGHRS, CDR2 YFSETQ. V dropped 5 bases and J dropped 0; count of bases not matched to a gene: 9. The CDR3 spells CASSPGLAFLSGANVLTF. The CDR3 DNA reads as TGCGCCAGCAGTCCGGGACTAGCTTTTCTCTCTGGGGCCAACGTCCTGACTTTC.

At least ten counts were recorded for this clonotype. The CDR3 coding sequence is TGCAGTGCTAGGATAGGGCTAGCCAAAAACATTCAGTACTTC. Its protein product is CSARIGLAKNIQYF. The rearrangement links TRBV20-1 to TRBJ2-4; D not certain. CDR3 size: 14 residues. In germline, CDR1 is DFQATT, CDR2 SNEGSKA (reference sequence). With 3 bases removed from V and 0 bases from J, the gap between germline ends came to 9 bases.

The gene calls are TRBV12-5 and TRBJ2-4, with 9 bases identical to TRBD1. From germline, CDR1 is LGHNT and CDR2 FRNRAP. The CDR3 is made up of 19 amino acids. Losses at the gene ends were 3 bases for V and 0 bases for J; bases not matched to a gene: 12. The CDR3 bases are TGTGCTAGTGGTTTCTGGACGGACAGGGGACAAATAGCCAAAAACATTCAGTACTTC. Its translation is CASGFWTDRGQIAKNIQYF.

V and J are TRBV11-1 and TRBJ2-7, with D possibly being TRBD1 (6 bases). This CDR3 has 12 amino acids. Trimming removed 3 bases at V and 7 bases at J, with 10 bases between. Germline assignment: CDR1 SGHAT and CDR2 FQDESV (reference sequence). CDR3 loop: CASSFAGTEQYF. CDR3 DNA: TGTGCCAGCAGCTTCGCCGGGACAGAGCAGTACTTC.

This clonotype was recorded many times. The V call is TRBV5-1, the J call TRBJ2-3; D not resolved. Per the germline V gene, CDR1 is SGHRS and CDR2 is YFSETQ. V was clipped by 0 bases and J by 0 bases, with 5 bases between them. The CDR3 is made up of 14 amino acids. CDR3 protein: CASSLGSSTDTQYF. Written as DNA, the CDR3 is TGCGCCAGCAGCTTGGGGTCCAGCACAGATACGCAGTATTTT. The entire variable domain, with the rest obtained from reference TRBV5-1 and TRBJ2-3, is as follows: KAGVTQTPRYLIKTRGQQVTLSCSPISGHRSVSWYQQTPGQGLQFLFEYFSETQRNKGNFPGRFSGRQFSNSRSEMNVSTLELGDSALYLCASSLGSSTDTQYFGPGTRLTVL.

The chain recombines TRBV7-9 with TRBJ2-2; D might be TRBD2 (6 bases). The germline gives CDR1 SEHNR, CDR2 FQNEAQ (reference sequence). Trimming cost V 5 bases and J 2 bases, with 15 bases left between them. The CDR3 extends over 16 amino acids. This chain's CDR3 is CASSHRLAINTGELFF. CDR3 sequence (DNA): TGTGCCAGCAGCCACCGTCTAGCGATAAACACCGGGGAGCTGTTTTTT.

V usage is TRBV7-9 and J usage is TRBJ2-3, with 15 positions matching TRBD2. The CDR3 runs 19 residues. V dropped 2 bases and J dropped 3; count of bases not matched to a gene: 9. Germline loops: CDR1 SEHNR, CDR2 FQNEAQ (reference sequence). The CDR3 sequence: CASSLRWTSGRAETDTQYF. CDR3 nucleotides: TGTGCCAGCAGCTTAAGGTGGACTAGCGGGAGGGCCGAAACAGATACGCAGTATTTT.

J is TRBJ2-5 and V is TRBV9, with TRBD1 identical over 7 bases. This CDR3 has 15 amino acids. Germline V lookup: CDR1 SGDLS, CDR2 YYNGEE. V gave up 3 bases and J gave up 5 bases; unmatched junction bases: 10. The CDR3 bases are TGTGCCAGCAGCGGGTCCGGACAGGTCGCGGAGACCCAGTACTTC. Translation gives CASSGSGQVAETQYF.

V is TRBV29-1 and J is TRBJ2-1, with TRBD2 matching 8 bases. This CDR3 region has 13 residues. V shed 7 bases and J 7 bases; nucleotides not matched to a gene: 9. Per the germline V gene, CDR1 is SQVTM and CDR2 is ANQGSEA. The CDR3, as DNA: TGCAGCGCTGGAGCGGGGGAAAGGAATGAGCAGTTCTTC. It translates to CSAGAGERNEQFF.

V gene TRBV2 combines with J gene TRBJ2-5; 7 nucleotides line up with TRBD2. This CDR3 comprises 14 residues. V lost 7 bases, J lost 4 bases, and 9 bases stayed unmatched. Per germline, CDR1 SNHLY and CDR2 FYNNEI. The CDR3 DNA is TGTGCCAGCATGACCGGGGGGTATGGAGAGACCCAGTACTTC. As protein: CASMTGGYGETQYF.

This clonotype showed up many times. The chain carries TRBV11-2 and TRBJ1-2; D gene uncertain. Germline-derived CDR1 and CDR2 are SGHAT and FQNNGV. V dropped 5 bases and J dropped 4 bases, with 5 bases sitting between them. This CDR3 contains 11 residues. CDR3 coding DNA: TGTGCCAGCAGCGCAGCCTATGGCTACACCTTC. As protein: CASSAAYGYTF.

V and J are TRBV28 and TRBJ2-1, with 9 bases that match TRBD2. This CDR3 has 15 amino acids. Germline CDR1 reads MDHEN; CDR2 reads SYDVKM. After removal of 8 bases from V and 5 bases from J, the junction contained 10 bases not matched to a gene. The CDR3 is CASGLLAGGNNEQFF. DNA for the CDR3: TGTGCCAGCGGGCTCCTGGCGGGAGGGAACAATGAGCAGTTCTTC.

This clonotype was observed a few times. The rearrangement links TRBV7-2 to TRBJ2-2, with D perhaps TRBD1 or TRBD2 (5 bases each). The CDR3 totals 13 residues. The V and J ends lost 5 bases and 6 bases respectively, with 10 bases between them. Germline V gives CDR1 SGHTA, CDR2 FQGNSA. The CDR3 here is CASSAQGAGELFF. CDR3 nucleotides: TGTGCCAGCAGCGCCCAGGGAGCCGGGGAGCTGTTTTTT.

This clonotype was seen more than once but under ten times. The chain uses TRBV29-1 and TRBJ2-5, with D unclear. Trimming took off 3 bases at V and 4 bases at J, with 9 bases between the two ends. This CDR3 is 12 amino acids long. Germline CDR1 SQVTM, CDR2 ANQGSEA. CDR3 amino acids: CSVEGNRETQYF. The CDR3 coding sequence is TGCAGCGTTGAGGGGAATCGAGAGACCCAGTACTTC.

This clonotype has a count of ten or more. The chain employs TRBV29-1 and TRBJ2-1; maybe TRBD2 (5 bases). Trimming pared 4 bases from V and 9 bases from J, leaving 22 bases between. CDR3 length: 15 amino acids. CDR1 and CDR2 from the germline V gene are SQVTM and ANQGSEA. CDR3 amino acids: CSVAKGSASIGEQFF. CDR3 bases: TGCAGCGTTGCAAAAGGCTCGGCTAGCATCGGTGAGCAGTTCTTC.

This clonotype was detected only once. V gene TRBV6-6 combines with J gene TRBJ1-1; maybe TRBD1 (5 bases). Trimming removed 7 bases at V and 1 base at J, with 16 bases between. CDR1 is MNHNY, CDR2 SVGAGI, per germline (reference sequence). CDR3 length: 15 residues. This CDR3 reads CASTPPGTENTEAFF. CDR3 in DNA: TGTGCCAGCACCCCCCCCGGGACGGAGAACACTGAAGCTTTCTTT.